One and the same sample provided the 8 T cell receptor beta chains below, sequenced in a study of shared clonotypes between healthy human individuals. The repertoire was sequenced with immunoSEQ multiplex PCR; TCRdb's copy has only in-frame clones and lacks some. The sample contains 2 million to 3 million clones, around 90% of which appear only once. Sequencing was carried out using naive CD4+ T cells sorted from blood. The subset denotes: CD45RA+ positively selected. These receptors originate from a man between 18 and 35 years old in good health.

This chain connects TRBV27 to TRBJ2-2, with 8 nucleotides matching TRBD2. CDR3 length: 17 amino acids. With 6 bases clipped from V and 5 bases from J, the junction kept 14 bases outside the gene matches. Germline V gene lookup returns CDR1 MNHEY and CDR2 SMNVEV (reference sequence). The CDR3 is CASSPKGSGGSTGELFF. For the CDR3, the DNA is TGTGCCAGCAGCCCCAAGGGCAGCGGGGGATCTACCGGGGAGCTGTTTTTT.

The genes are TRBV27 and TRBJ1-1, with D tentatively TRBD1 (6 bases). Germline loops: CDR1 MNHEY, CDR2 SMNVEV (reference sequence). V lost 6 bases, J lost 4 bases, and 21 bases lay in between. The CDR3 loop spans 16 amino acids. In DNA form, the CDR3 reads TGTGCCAGCAGACCGAACACCCTACAGGGAAGCACTGAAGCTTTCTTT. It yields the protein CASRPNTLQGSTEAFF.

V is TRBV7-2 and J is TRBJ2-1; 10 bases line up with TRBD2. Trimming at V came to 4 bases and at J to 8 bases, leaving 20 bases not matched to a gene. This CDR3 has 19 residues. Germline CDR1 is SGHTA and CDR2 is FQGNSA. As DNA, the CDR3 is TGTGCCAGCAGCTCCCCCCTGGAGTCTAGCGGGAGTGAGGGCTATGAGCAGTTCTTC. Translation gives CASSSPLESSGSEGYEQFF. Complete variable domain (other parts from reference TRBV7-2 and TRBJ2-1): GAGVSQSPSNKVTEKGKDVELRCDPISGHTALYWYRQSLGQGLEFLIYFQGNSAPDKSGLPSDRFSAERTGGSVSTLTIQRTQQEDSAVYLCASSSPLESSGSEGYEQFFGPGTRLTVL.

The gene calls are TRBV6-6 and TRBJ2-3; D is ambiguous. From germline, CDR1 is MNHNY and CDR2 SVGAGI (reference sequence). This CDR3 contains 14 residues. Deletions cut 3 bases from V and 2 bases from J, with 9 bases between. CDR3 protein: CASSYSLHTDTQYF. CDR3 sequence (DNA): TGTGCCAGCAGTTATTCCCTTCACACAGATACGCAGTATTTT.

This clone came up once. The sample has other DNA sequences that encode this CDR3 too. This chain joins TRBV5-1 and TRBJ2-3; 7 bases agree with TRBD1. The trim removed 2 bases at V and 5 bases at J, leaving 5 bases unmatched. This CDR3 spans 14 amino acids. Germline V lookup: CDR1 SGHRS, CDR2 YFSETQ. The DNA of the CDR3 is TGCGCCAGCAGCTTTACATCAGGGGGAGATACGCAGTATTTT. Translated, it gives CASSFTSGGDTQYF.

The chain carries TRBV6-1 and TRBJ2-6; 7 bases map to TRBD1. CDR3 length equals 16 residues. CDR1 and CDR2 from the germline V gene are MNHNS and SASEGT. Germline trimming cut 4 bases from V and 5 bases from J; bases unmatched to any gene: 8. CDR3 nucleotide sequence: TGTGCCAGCAGTGGCGTAACAGGGGCCTGGGCCAACGTCCTGACTTTC. It specifies CASSGVTGAWANVLTF.

V usage is TRBV6-1 and J usage is TRBJ2-3; weak D call: TRBD2 (5 bases). The CDR3 length is 13 residues. Trimming pared 5 bases from V and 2 bases from J, leaving 8 bases between. The germline gives CDR1 MNHNS, CDR2 SASEGT. The chain's CDR3 is CASSRDYTDTQYF. CDR3 in DNA: TGTGCCAGCAGTCGCGACTACACAGATACGCAGTATTTT.

V is TRBV12-5 and J is TRBJ2-5, with 11 nucleotides matching TRBD2. Germline values: CDR1 LGHNT, CDR2 FRNRAP. The CDR3 length is 14 residues. V lost 7 bases, J lost 3 bases, and 4 bases stayed unmatched. The CDR3 sequence is CASALLAGEETQYF. DNA for the CDR3: TGTGCTAGTGCCCTACTAGCGGGAGAAGAGACCCAGTACTTC.